This TCR beta chain came from a study of blood T cell repertoires in COVID-19. About the study: COVID-19 samples, acute and convalescent, were from the United States, Italy and Spain.

Original methodology: Estimated nucleated cell counts came from reference gene primer amplification. TCRdb's table, derived via immunoSEQ multiplex PCR, lists solely in-frame clones and lacks some. V and J calls plus clone size are reproduced from that table; the DNA served to infer D and trimming. The sample contains approximately 73,000 clones, approximately 77% of which appear only once. Material: peripheral blood. The TCR comes from a woman in her 70s with acute or convalescent COVID-19.

The CDR3 loop reads CASSTGLAGYNEQFF. In DNA, the CDR3 is TGTGCCAGTAGCACCGGACTAGCGGGTTACAATGAGCAGTTCTTC. The chain employs TRBV19 and TRBJ2-1; 11 nucleotides align to TRBD2. J gave up 4 bases and V 6 bases, and 5 bases lay outside the gene matches. The length of the CDR3 is 15 residues. Germline lookup yields CDR1 LNHDA and CDR2 SQIVND (reference sequence).